This TCR beta chain comes out of a study of blood T cell repertoires in COVID-19. Turning to the study itself: Samples of COVID-19 (acute and convalescent) were obtained from the United States, Italy and Spain. T cells, B-cell-depleted T cells, or PBMCs supplied cDNA or gDNA.

This CDR3 spans 14 amino acids. Trimming took 5 bases from V and 6 from J, leaving 15 bases between them. Germline-derived CDR1 and CDR2 are MGHDK and SYGVNS. Original processing methods: Reference gene primer amplification in the assay estimated nucleated cell counts. Generated by immunoSEQ multiplex PCR, the TCRdb table keeps only in-frame clones and is missing some. For V, J and clone size, that table is used; D and trimming come from the DNA. The sample records fewer than 75,000 clones, 88% being singletons. Sequenced material: peripheral blood. The TCR was taken from a man between 65 and 85 years old with acute or convalescent COVID-19. The chain joins TRBV25-1 to TRBJ2-3; TRBD2 might be the D (5 bases). CDR3: CASSRVVGMDTQYF. In nucleotides, the CDR3 is TGTGCCAGCAGTCGCGTGGTCGGGATGGATACGCAGTATTTT.